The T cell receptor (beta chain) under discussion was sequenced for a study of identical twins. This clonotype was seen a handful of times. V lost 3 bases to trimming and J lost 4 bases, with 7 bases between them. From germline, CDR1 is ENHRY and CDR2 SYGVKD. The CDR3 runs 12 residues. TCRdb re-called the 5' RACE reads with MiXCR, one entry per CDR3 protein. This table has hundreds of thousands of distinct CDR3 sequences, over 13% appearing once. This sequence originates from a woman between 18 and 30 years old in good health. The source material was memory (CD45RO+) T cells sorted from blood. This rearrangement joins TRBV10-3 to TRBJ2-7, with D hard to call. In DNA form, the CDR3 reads TGTGCCATCAGTGACCAGAATTACGAGCAGTACTTC. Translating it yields CAISDQNYEQYF.